Following are 29 T cell receptor beta chains from one sample sequenced in a study of vaccination and CD4 T cells after COVID-19 (dated by TCRdb to between 2022 and 2023). What these receptors recognize is not known. Receptors were amplified or captured by PCR. TCRdb shows the sequencer as Illumina iSeq 100. At the Johns Hopkins FTIC core, DNA from the cultured CD4+ T cells underwent TCR sequencing with the Oncomine TCR Beta short-read assay. The public reads were reanalyzed by TCRdb: fastp trimming at Q25, MiXCR alignment, in-frame beta chains only. When rows share a CDR3 protein, they turn into one entry using the most common DNA and genes. Across this sample there are 17,000 or so distinct CDR3 sequences, with under 45% seen only once. The ten most abundant clones make up roughly 5.7% of the sample. The sample's treatment or condition label is to be understood as: roughly 11-day PBMC culture with coronavirus spike peptide pools or control peptides (ViraFEST assay).

The sample here was CD4+ T cells from blood, cultured in vitro, taken before SARS-CoV-2 vaccination. The source of these receptors is a human donor who had recovered from COVID-19.

The V call is TRBV4-3, the J call TRBJ1-2; D is unresolved. The CDR3 loop spans 15 amino acids. From germline, CDR1 is LGHNA and CDR2 YSLEER. V gave up 0 bases and J gave up 4 bases, with 12 bases separating them. The CDR3 loop is CASSQDILSPYGYTF. CDR3 bases: TGCGCCAGCAGCCAAGATATTTTGTCCCCCTATGGCTACACCTTC.

This sequence joins TRBV6-4 and TRBJ2-5; a possible D gene is TRBD1 (5 bases). This CDR3 region has 14 residues. The ends were cut back, 2 bases at V and 2 bases at J, with 9 bases in the middle. Germline lookup yields CDR1 MRHNA and CDR2 SNTAGT. CDR3 sequence reads: CASSDGADQETQYF. The CDR3 DNA reads TGTGCCAGCAGTGACGGGGCAGATCAAGAGACCCAGTACTTC.

This clonotype was picked up one time. The V call is TRBV20-1, the J call TRBJ2-5; 9 bases are a match to TRBD2. This CDR3 comprises 16 residues. Trimming removed 0 bases from V and 3 bases from J; junction bases left unmatched: 8. From germline, CDR1 is DFQATT and CDR2 SNEGSKA (reference sequence). For the CDR3, the DNA is TGCAGTGCTAGAGATAGCTTAGCGGGGGCTAAAGAGACCCAGTACTTC. Protein: CSARDSLAGAKETQYF.

The genes are TRBV10-3 and TRBJ1-1; weak D call: TRBD1 (5 bases). The CDR3 consists of 13 residues. Trimming removed 2 bases at V and 1 base at J, with 5 bases between. CDR1 ENHRY and CDR2 SYGVKD come from the germline V gene. CDR3 nucleotides: TGTGCCATCAGTGAGACAGGGAACACTGAAGCTTTCTTT. As protein: CAISETGNTEAFF.

The chain is built from TRBV10-3 and TRBJ1-1; D might be TRBD1 (5 bases). V gave up 0 bases and J gave up 8 bases, with 19 bases separating them. The germline V gene has CDR1 ENHRY and CDR2 SYGVKD. The CDR3 runs 16 residues. The CDR3 is CAISESTQPPGSEAFF. Here the CDR3 DNA reads TGTGCCATCAGTGAGTCCACTCAACCGCCAGGGTCGGAAGCTTTCTTT.

This clonotype has only a few counts. The CDR3 DNA follows: TGTGCCAGCAGCTTGGACGTCTACGAGCAGTACTTC. Amino acid sequence: CASSLDVYEQYF. This chain connects TRBV11-3 to TRBJ2-7; D is ambiguous. The CDR3 covers 12 residues. Trimming removed 3 bases at V and 3 bases at J, with 6 bases between. CDR1 is SGHNT, CDR2 YENEEA, per germline.

The sample holds a few counts of this clonotype. The chain links TRBV5-4 to TRBJ1-6, with D unresolved. Trimming took 3 bases from V and 0 from J, leaving 7 bases between them. The germline V gene encodes CDR1 SGHNT and CDR2 YYREEE (reference sequence). The CDR3 runs 15 residues. CDR3 nucleotides: TGTGCCAGCAGCTGGGAGAGCTCCTATAATTCACCCCTCCACTTT. Translation gives CASSWESSYNSPLHF.

This chain joins TRBV2 and TRBJ2-5; 7 nucleotides line up with TRBD1. Trimming took 2 bases from V and 2 from J; bases not matched to a gene: 2. The CDR3 spans 14 residues. Germline values: CDR1 SNHLY, CDR2 FYNNEI. As DNA, the CDR3 is TGTGCCAGCAGTGAAACAGGGGTTCAAGAGACCCAGTACTTC. Protein product: CASSETGVQETQYF.

The V and J genes are TRBV19 and TRBJ1-5; 12 bases agree with TRBD1. V lost 4 bases and J lost 4; bases outside the gene matches: 11. Germline V lookup: CDR1 LNHDA, CDR2 SQIVND (reference sequence). This CDR3 is built from 18 residues. CDR3 DNA: TGTGCCAGTAGTAGCTCCGGGACAGGGGGCTTTGGTAATCAGCCCCAGCATTTT. Protein: CASSSSGTGGFGNQPQHF.

The CDR3 loop reads CSAKGNQETQYF. The CDR3 region has the DNA TGCAGTGCGAAGGGTAACCAAGAGACCCAGTACTTC. The gene calls are TRBV20-1 and TRBJ2-5, with D hard to call. The germline V gene has CDR1 DFQATT and CDR2 SNEGSKA (reference sequence). Trimming shortened V by 6 bases and J by 0 bases, and 8 bases separated the two germline ends. This CDR3 is 12 amino acids long.

CDR3 residues: CSADRGLGETQYF. The DNA of the CDR3 is TGCAGTGCTGACAGGGGGCTGGGAGAGACCCAGTACTTC. The chain uses TRBV20-1 and TRBJ2-5, with 10 bases aligning to TRBD1. J gave up 4 bases and V 5 bases, and 4 bases lay outside the gene matches. Germline lookup yields CDR1 DFQATT and CDR2 SNEGSKA (reference sequence). The CDR3 covers 13 residues.

V usage is TRBV28 and J usage is TRBJ1-6, with D tentatively TRBD1 (6 bases). The CDR3 runs to 14 residues. CDR1 MDHEN and CDR2 SYDVKM come from the germline V gene. Trimming left V 3 bases short and J 10 bases short, with 13 bases between. In DNA form, the CDR3 reads TGTGCCAGCAGTTTTCAGGGGTTCAGGTCACCCCTCCACTTT. It yields the protein CASSFQGFRSPLHF.

This chain connects TRBV20-1 to TRBJ2-6, with D unresolved. Trimming left V 3 bases short and J 1 base short, with 4 bases between. The CDR3 spans 13 residues. Germline values: CDR1 DFQATT, CDR2 SNEGSKA (reference sequence). The CDR3 region is CSASISGANVLTF. The CDR3 nucleotides are TGCAGTGCTAGCATATCTGGGGCCAACGTCCTGACTTTC.

The table lists this clonotype with a few counts. The rearrangement joins TRBV19 to TRBJ2-4, with D perhaps being TRBD1 or TRBD2 (5 bases each). This CDR3 has 14 amino acids. The V end lost 5 bases, the J end lost 1 base, and 9 bases lay between the germline ends. Germline CDR1 reads LNHDA; CDR2 reads SQIVND (reference sequence). DNA for the CDR3: TGTGCCAGTAGTGCCGGGACGGCCAAAAACATTCAGTACTTC. Protein sequence: CASSAGTAKNIQYF.

The chain uses TRBV6-2 or TRBV6-3 and TRBJ2-1, with 8 bases identical to TRBD2. The CDR3 runs 19 residues. V lost 4 bases and J lost 2; bases outside the gene matches: 16. Germline V CDR1 and CDR2: MNHEY, SVGEGT. CDR3 bases: TGTGCCAGCAGTTTCACTGGGGTGGGCGGGAGGAGGACCTACAATGAGCAGTTCTTC. Its protein is CASSFTGVGGRRTYNEQFF.

The chain joins TRBV10-3 to TRBJ1-2; D gene uncertain. The CDR3 totals 13 residues. V shed 4 bases and J shed 6 bases, with 12 bases lying between them. From germline, CDR1 is ENHRY and CDR2 SYGVKD. The CDR3, as DNA: TGTGCCATCAGTGCACGGAAAAGAGATGGCTACACCTTC. It yields the protein CAISARKRDGYTF.

The V call is TRBV20-1, the J call TRBJ1-6; D is unclear. Germline CDR1 is DFQATT and CDR2 is SNEGSKA (reference sequence). CDR3 size: 12 residues. V lost 6 bases, J lost 10 bases, and 13 bases lay in between. The DNA for the CDR3 is TGCAGTGCCCGAACAAATGGGTCACCCCTCCACTTT. Translation gives CSARTNGSPLHF.

The J gene is TRBJ2-3, the V gene TRBV20-1; D is possibly TRBD2 (5 bases). The CDR3 length is 14 residues. From germline, CDR1 is DFQATT and CDR2 SNEGSKA (reference sequence). Trimming stripped 5 bases from V and 4 bases from J, with 16 bases between. CDR3 DNA: TGCAGTGCTCCTGACTCGGGGAGAGCAGATACGCAGTATTTT. It codes for CSAPDSGRADTQYF.

The chain has TRBV12-3 or TRBV12-4 and TRBJ1-2; 7 bases line up with TRBD1. V shed 6 bases, J shed 4 bases, and the junction held 8 bases outside the gene matches. This CDR3 is built from 14 residues. For the CDR3, the DNA is TGTGCCAGCAGCCTCGACAGGGAAGGCTATGGCTACACCTTC. Protein sequence: CASSLDREGYGYTF.

Here the CDR3 DNA reads TGTGCCAGCAGCTTGGGACGTCGCTACGAGCAGTACTTC. Amino acids: CASSLGRRYEQYF. The chain joins TRBV5-5 to TRBJ2-7; D remains unclear. The CDR3 contains 13 residues. From germline, CDR1 is SGHKS and CDR2 YYEKEE (reference sequence). V shed 0 bases and J shed 3 bases, with 7 bases lying between them.

This clonotype has only a few counts. The chain joins TRBV24-1 to TRBJ1-2; D not resolved. Germline V gives CDR1 KGHDR, CDR2 SFDVKD. Trimming pared 0 bases from V and 7 bases from J, leaving 2 bases between. This CDR3 has 11 residues. CDR3 sequence (DNA): TGTGCCACCAGTGATTTGGCTGGCTACACCTTC. Amino acids: CATSDLAGYTF.

This clonotype is large (0.1 to 1%). DNA of the CDR3: TGCAGCGTTGAGCCGGTTTCCTTTTTGGCGAAAGCGGGTGGCTACACCTTC. The encoded protein is CSVEPVSFLAKAGGYTF. This sequence joins TRBV29-1 and TRBJ1-2; D is ambiguous. This CDR3 comprises 17 residues. Trimming shortened V by 3 bases and J by 7 bases, and 27 bases separated the two germline ends. Germline CDR1 is SQVTM and CDR2 is ANQGSEA.

The chain carries TRBV5-1 and TRBJ1-1; D remains unclear. Looked up from germline, CDR1 is SGHRS and CDR2 is YFSETQ. This CDR3 is 14 amino acids long. Trimming shortened V by 4 bases and J by 1 base, and 11 bases separated the two germline ends. CDR3: CASSMTRKNTEAFF. Here the CDR3 DNA reads TGCGCCAGCAGCATGACAAGAAAGAACACTGAAGCTTTCTTT.

The rearrangement links TRBV19 to TRBJ1-1, with D maybe TRBD1 (5 bases). V was shortened by 7 bases and J by 1 base, with 10 bases between the two germline ends. CDR3 size: 13 residues. Germline CDR1 is LNHDA and CDR2 is SQIVND (reference sequence). CDR3 sequence: CASTRTPNTEAFF. For the CDR3, the DNA is TGTGCCAGTACACGGACACCGAACACTGAAGCTTTCTTT.

The chain carries TRBV20-1 and TRBJ2-7; 8 bases are shared with TRBD1. Germline CDR1 DFQATT, CDR2 SNEGSKA (reference sequence). The CDR3 is made up of 14 amino acids. Trimming took 3 bases from V and 4 from J; bases not matched to a gene: 8. CDR3 protein: CSASGTGTEYEQYF. DNA of the CDR3: TGCAGTGCTAGCGGGACAGGAACGGAGTACGAGCAGTACTTC.

V gene TRBV27 combines with J gene TRBJ2-4; D is possibly TRBD1 (6 bases). CDR3 size: 14 residues. In germline, CDR1 is MNHEY, CDR2 SMNVEV (reference sequence). The V and J ends lost 5 bases and 4 bases respectively, with 12 bases between them. In DNA form, the CDR3 reads TGTGCCAGCAGTCACCGGCAGGGGAAAAACATTCAGTACTTC. Its translation: CASSHRQGKNIQYF.

The V call is TRBV19, the J call TRBJ1-3; D is perhaps TRBD1 (6 bases). The germline gives CDR1 LNHDA, CDR2 SQIVND (reference sequence). V gave up 7 bases and J gave up 4 bases, with 17 bases separating them. The CDR3 consists of 15 residues. CDR3 protein: CASIGTHRAGNTIYF. The CDR3 DNA follows: TGTGCCAGTATTGGGACACATCGTGCCGGAAACACCATATATTTT. Full variable domain (missing parts from reference TRBV19 and TRBJ1-3): DGGITQSPKYLFRKEGQNVTLSCEQNLNHDAMYWYRQDPGQGLRLIYYSQIVNDFQKGDIAEGYSVSREKKESFPLTVTSAQKNPTAFYLCASIGTHRAGNTIYFGEGSWLTVV.

The rearrangement uses TRBV2 and TRBJ1-5; D is unclear. CDR1 is SNHLY, CDR2 FYNNEI, per germline. The CDR3 contains 12 residues. V shed 4 bases and J shed 7 bases, with 8 bases lying between them. DNA of the CDR3: TGTGCCAGCAGTGGGGGTAGCCAGCCCCAGCATTTT. The encoded protein is CASSGGSQPQHF.

J is TRBJ1-6 and V is TRBV12-3 or TRBV12-4; D might be TRBD1 (5 bases). CDR3 length: 13 amino acids. V shed 3 bases and J shed 12 bases, with 12 bases lying between them. The chain's CDR3 is CASSFDRSKPLHF. CDR3 DNA: TGTGCCAGCAGTTTTGACAGATCTAAACCCCTCCACTTT.